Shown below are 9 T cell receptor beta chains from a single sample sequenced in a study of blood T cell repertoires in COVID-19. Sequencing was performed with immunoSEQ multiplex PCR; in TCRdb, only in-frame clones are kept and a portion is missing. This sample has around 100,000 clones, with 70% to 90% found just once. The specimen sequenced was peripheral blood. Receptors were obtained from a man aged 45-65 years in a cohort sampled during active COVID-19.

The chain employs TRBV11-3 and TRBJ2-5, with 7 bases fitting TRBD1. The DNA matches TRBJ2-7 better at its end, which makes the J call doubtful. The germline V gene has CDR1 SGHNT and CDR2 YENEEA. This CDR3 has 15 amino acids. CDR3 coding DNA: TGTGCCAGCAGCCCAACGACAGGGCTAGCCTACGAGCAGTACTTC. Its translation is CASSPTTGLAYEQYF.

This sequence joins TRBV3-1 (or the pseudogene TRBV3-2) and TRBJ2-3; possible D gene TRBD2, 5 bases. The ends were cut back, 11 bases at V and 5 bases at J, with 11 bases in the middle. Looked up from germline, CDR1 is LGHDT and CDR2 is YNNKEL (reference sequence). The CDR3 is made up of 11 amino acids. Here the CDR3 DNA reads TGTGCCTCCATCGGAGGAGATACGCAGTATTTT. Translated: CASIGGDTQYF.

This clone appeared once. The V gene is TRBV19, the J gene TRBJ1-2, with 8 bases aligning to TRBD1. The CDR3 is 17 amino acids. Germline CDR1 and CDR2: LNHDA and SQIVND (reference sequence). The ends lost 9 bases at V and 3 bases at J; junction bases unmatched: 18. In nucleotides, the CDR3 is TGTGCCAGCGGGGTAATGGCAGGGGGCGTCGTTGACTATGGCTACACCTTC. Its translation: CASGVMAGGVVDYGYTF.

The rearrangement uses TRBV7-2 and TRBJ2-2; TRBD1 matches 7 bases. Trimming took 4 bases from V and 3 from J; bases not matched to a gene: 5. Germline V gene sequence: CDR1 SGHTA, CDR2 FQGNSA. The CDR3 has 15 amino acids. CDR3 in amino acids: CASSSSTGDTGELFF. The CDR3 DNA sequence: TGTGCCAGCAGCTCCAGCACAGGGGACACCGGGGAGCTGTTTTTT.

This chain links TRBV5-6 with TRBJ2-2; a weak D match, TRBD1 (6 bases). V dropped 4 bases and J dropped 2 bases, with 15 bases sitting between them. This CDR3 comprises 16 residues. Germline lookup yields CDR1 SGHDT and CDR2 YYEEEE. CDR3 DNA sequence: TGTGCCAGCAGCACCCGCGTCGGGACAAACACCGGGGAGCTGTTTTTT. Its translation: CASSTRVGTNTGELFF.

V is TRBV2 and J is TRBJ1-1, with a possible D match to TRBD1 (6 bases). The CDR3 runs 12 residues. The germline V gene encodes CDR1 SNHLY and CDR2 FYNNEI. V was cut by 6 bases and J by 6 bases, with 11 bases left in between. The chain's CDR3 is CASSRGAAEAFF. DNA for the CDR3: TGTGCCAGCAGCAGGGGTGCGGCTGAAGCTTTCTTT. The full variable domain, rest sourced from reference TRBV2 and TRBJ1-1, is EPEVTQTPSHQVTQMGQEVILRCVPISNHLYFYWYRQILGQKVEFLVSFYNNEISEKSEIFDDQFSVERPDGSNFTLKIRSTKLEDSAMYFCASSRGAAEAFFGQGTRLTVV.

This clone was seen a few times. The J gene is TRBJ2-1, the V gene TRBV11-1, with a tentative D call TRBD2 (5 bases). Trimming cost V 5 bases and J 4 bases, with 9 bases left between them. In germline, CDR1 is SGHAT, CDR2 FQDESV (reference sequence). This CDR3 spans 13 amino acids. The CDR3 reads CASSRGSYNEQFF. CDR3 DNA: TGTGCCAGCAGCCGAGGGAGTTACAATGAGCAGTTCTTC.

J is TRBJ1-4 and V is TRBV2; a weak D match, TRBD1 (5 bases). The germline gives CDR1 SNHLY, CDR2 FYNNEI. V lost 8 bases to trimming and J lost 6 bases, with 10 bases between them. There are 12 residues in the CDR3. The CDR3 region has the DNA TGTGCCAGCGTGCAGGGTGATGAAAAACTGTTTTTT. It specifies CASVQGDEKLFF. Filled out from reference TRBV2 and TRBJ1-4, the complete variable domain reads EPEVTQTPSHQVTQMGQEVILRCVPISNHLYFYWYRQILGQKVEFLVSFYNNEISEKSEIFDDQFSVERPDGSNFTLKIRSTKLEDSAMYFCASVQGDEKLFFGSGTQLSVL.

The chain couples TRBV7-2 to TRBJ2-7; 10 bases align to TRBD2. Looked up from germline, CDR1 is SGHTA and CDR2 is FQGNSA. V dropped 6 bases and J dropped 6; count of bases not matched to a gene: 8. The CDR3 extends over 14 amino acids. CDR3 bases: TGTGCCAGCAGAGCTCTAGCGGGGGTAGGCGAGCAGTACTTC. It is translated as CASRALAGVGEQYF.